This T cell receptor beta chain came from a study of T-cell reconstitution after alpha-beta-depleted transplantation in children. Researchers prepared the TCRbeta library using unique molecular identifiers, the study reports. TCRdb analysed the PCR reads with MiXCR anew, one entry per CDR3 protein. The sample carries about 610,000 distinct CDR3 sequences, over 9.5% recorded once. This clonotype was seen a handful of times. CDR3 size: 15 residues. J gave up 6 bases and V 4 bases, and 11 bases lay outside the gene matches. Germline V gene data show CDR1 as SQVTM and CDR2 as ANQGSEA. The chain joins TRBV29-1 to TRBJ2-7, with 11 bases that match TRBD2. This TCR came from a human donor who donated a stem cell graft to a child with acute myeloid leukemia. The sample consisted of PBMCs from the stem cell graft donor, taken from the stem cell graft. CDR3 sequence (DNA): TGCAGCGTTGGGTTCCTCAATAGCGGGAGGGGCGAGCAGTACTTC. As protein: CSVGFLNSGRGEQYF.